Here is one T cell receptor (beta chain) with its context. The antigen remains unidentified. Then a second PCR, running roughly 7 to 11 cycles, was carried out with a sample-barcoded 5' primer and a J-beta primer mix. TCRdb re-called the 5' RACE reads with MiXCR, one entry per CDR3 protein. The sample shows 1,500,000 or so distinct CDR3 sequences, approximately 59% of them seen only once. The CDR3 covers 13 residues. Trimming left V 5 bases short and J 7 bases short, with 12 bases between. The data derive from a study of blood T cells in healthy people across ages. Study-wide results and caveats: Estimated diversity that came from one million T cells was considered an underestimate.

The clonotype was recovered from a man younger than 35 in good health. The chain is built from TRBV12-3 or TRBV12-4 and TRBJ2-1, with unresolved D. The sequenced sample consisted of blood. The CDR3 nucleotides are TGTGCCAGCAGTCCAACCCCTTTAAATGAGCAGTTCTTC. Protein: CASSPTPLNEQFF.